Listed below are T cell receptor beta chains from one sample, sequenced in a study of cytomegalovirus exposure and HLA in healthy donors. Profiling relied on immunoSEQ multiplex PCR, and the TCRdb table lists in-frame clones only, not all of them. The data contain approximately 89,000 clones, approximately 77% of them singletons. Sequenced: PBMCs. The receptor source for this set is a man aged 25 to 40 in good health and CMV-seronegative. Both conserved end residues are part of each CDR3. A D gene is named only where the DNA matches it firmly. Size is stated for part of the rows, as once, few or many counts, or as a class when the clone is expanded.

d_call	j_call	v_call	clone_size	cdr3_aa	cdr3_nt
-	TRBJ1-5	TRBV19	-	CASNRGQRNQPQHF	TGTGCCAGTAACCGCGGGCAGAGGAATCAGCCCCAGCATTTT
-	TRBJ2-7	TRBV28	-	CASRPGGSSYEQYF	TGTGCCAGCAGACCCGGAGGGAGCTCCTACGAGCAGTACTTC
-	TRBJ1-2	TRBV5-6	-	CASRTLGTGLENYGYTF	TGTGCCAGCAGGACTCTCGGGACGGGACTCGAGAACTATGGCTACACCTTC
-	TRBJ2-7	TRBV18	once	CASSPPNLAEGEQYF	TGTGCCAGCTCACCACCTAATTTGGCCGAGGGCGAGCAGTACTTC
TRBD2	TRBJ2-1	TRBV19	-	CASSTQRDLSSEQFF	TGTGCCAGTAGTACCCAGCGGGACCTCTCGAGTGAGCAGTTCTTC
TRBD2	TRBJ2-1	TRBV11-2	few	CASSLYASGGLSYNEQFF	TGTGCCAGCAGCTTATATGCTAGCGGGGGCCTCTCCTACAATGAGCAGTTCTTC
-	TRBJ2-5	TRBV4-2	-	CASSQGVGVGETQYF	TGTGCCAGCAGCCAAGGGGTGGGAGTCGGGGAGACCCAGTACTTC
-	TRBJ2-3	TRBV7-6	-	CASSLRDTQYF	TGTGCCAGCAGCTTGAGAGATACGCAGTATTTT
-	TRBJ2-1	TRBV9	-	CASSVAARYNEQFF	TGTGCCAGCAGCGTAGCTGCTAGATACAATGAGCAGTTCTTC
-	TRBJ2-5	TRBV6-5	once	CASSTLKLETQYF	TGTGCCAGCAGTACCCTAAAGTTGGAGACCCAGTACTTC
-	TRBJ1-5	TRBV5-1	-	CASSLGQANQPQHF	TGCGCCAGCAGCTTGGGACAGGCTAATCAGCCCCAGCATTTT
-	TRBJ2-7	TRBV16	-	CASSLRHSSYEQYF	TGTGCCAGCAGCCTGCGACACTCTTCCTACGAGCAGTACTTC
-	TRBJ2-5	TRBV9	-	CASSVGSNTQETQYF	TGTGCCAGCAGCGTAGGCTCAAATACACAAGAGACCCAGTACTTC
TRBD2	TRBJ2-7	TRBV30	once	CAWSVTSGNYEQYF	TGTGCCTGGAGTGTTACTAGCGGTAACTACGAGCAGTACTTC
-	TRBJ2-1	TRBV2	-	CASSDRTPYYFF	TGTGCCAGCAGCGATCGGACTCCGTATTATTTCTTC
-	TRBJ1-5	TRBV27	-	CASSTGGQPQHF	TGTGCCAGCAGTACAGGTGGTCAGCCCCAGCATTTT
-	TRBJ2-1	TRBV5-4	-	CASSTLADYNEQFF	TGTGCCAGCAGTACGCTAGCCGACTACAATGAGCAGTTCTTC
TRBD1	TRBJ1-1	TRBV27	-	CASSTFGQGAGSNTEAFF	TGTGCCAGCAGTACCTTCGGACAGGGGGCAGGATCGAACACTGAAGCTTTCTTT
-	TRBJ2-2	TRBV4-3	-	CASSQDFSSGSRAGELFF	TGCGCCAGCAGCCAAGATTTTTCCTCAGGGTCTCGCGCCGGGGAGCTGTTTTTT
TRBD1	TRBJ2-3	TRBV5-4	-	CASSPGQGAADTQYF	TGTGCCAGCAGCCCGGGACAGGGGGCGGCAGATACGCAGTATTTT
TRBD1	TRBJ1-2	TRBV6-5	-	CASSSTGGGGYTF	TGTGCCAGCAGTTCCACAGGGGGCGGTGGCTACACCTTC
-	TRBJ1-3	TRBV4-2	-	CASSQVDPGGNTIYF	TGTGCCAGCAGCCAAGTAGACCCGGGGGGAAACACCATATATTTT
-	TRBJ2-1	TRBV27	few	CASSLSQGSYNEQFF	TGTGCCAGCAGTTTATCCCAGGGCTCCTACAATGAGCAGTTCTTC
TRBD2	TRBJ2-3	TRBV5-1	-	CASSLTSGTDTQYF	TGCGCCAGCAGCTTGACTAGCGGCACAGATACGCAGTATTTT
-	TRBJ2-5	TRBV7-9	-	CSSSLEALWETQYF	TGTTCCAGCAGCTTAGAAGCGCTGTGGGAGACCCAGTACTTC
-	TRBJ2-5	TRBV7-2	few	CASSLVRETQYF	TGTGCCAGCAGCTTAGTCAGAGAGACCCAGTACTTC
TRBD2	TRBJ2-2	TRBV9	once	CASSFLPGGGSLAGGTGELFF	TGTGCCAGCAGCTTCCTGCCGGGAGGGGGGTCACTAGCGGGAGGAACCGGGGAGCTGTTTTTT
TRBD1	TRBJ1-2	TRBV27	-	CASSPSSGQRNYGYTF	TGTGCCAGCAGTCCTTCTTCGGGACAGCGAAACTATGGCTACACCTTC